The 23 T cell receptor beta chains below come from one sample, sequenced in a study of shared clonotypes between healthy human individuals (dated by TCRdb to the early 2020s). The method behind the library was the immunoSEQ multiplex PCR assay. The table comes from immuneACCESS by way of TCRdb, which keeps in-frame sequences with V and J called. Part of the clones is missing from these tables; in studies checked, under half for an unresolved V gene and the rest for unknown reasons. Here the sample has around 2.5 million clones; 80% to 95% occur a single time. The ten largest make up roughly 0.39% of the sample. Sequenced: naive CD4+ T cells from PBMCs. This specimen's cell subset or site label, per the study, means: CD45RA+ positively selected. The receptors here all came from a young man in good health. Some clones in this sample may be carry-over from other donors' samples.

V and J are TRBV15 and TRBJ1-2; TRBD1 might be the D (5 bases). This CDR3 has 13 residues. The V gene's germline CDR1 is LNHNV and CDR2 YYDKDF (reference sequence). Trimming pared 9 bases from V and 4 bases from J, leaving 15 bases between. The CDR3 DNA sequence: TGTGCCACGGGCATGGGACGAAGCTATGGCTACACCTTC. Amino acid sequence: CATGMGRSYGYTF.

V usage is TRBV30 and J usage is TRBJ2-7; TRBD1 matches 12 bases. Germline CDR1 and CDR2: GTSNPN and SVGIG (reference sequence). This CDR3 is built from 14 residues. Trimming at V came to 6 bases and at J to 4 bases, leaving 7 bases not matched to a gene. CDR3 amino acids: CACTRDRGLYEQYF. The CDR3 DNA sequence: TGTGCCTGCACGCGGGACAGGGGGCTTTACGAGCAGTACTTC.

The chain is built from TRBV6-5 and TRBJ1-1; D uncertain. Germline V CDR1 and CDR2: MNHEY, SVGAGI. The germline V and J ends were trimmed by 8 bases and 4 bases, with 17 bases remaining between them. The CDR3 extends over 14 amino acids. CDR3 in amino acids: CASCPLIESTEAFF. CDR3 bases: TGTGCCAGCTGTCCACTCATCGAGAGCACTGAAGCTTTCTTT.

The chain joins TRBV5-1 to TRBJ2-3, with D tentatively TRBD2 (6 bases). CDR1 and CDR2 (germline): SGHRS, YFSETQ. This CDR3 is 16 amino acids long. The V gene lost 4 bases and the J gene lost 3 bases, with 18 bases spanning the gap. Here the CDR3 reads CASSDVHGGVTDTQYF. The CDR3 nucleotides are TGCGCCAGCAGCGACGTACACGGCGGGGTTACAGATACGCAGTATTTT.

The V gene is TRBV9, the J gene TRBJ2-3; weak D call: TRBD1 (5 bases). CDR1 and CDR2 from the germline V gene are SGDLS and YYNGEE. V lost 0 bases to trimming and J lost 3 bases, with 14 bases between them. The CDR3 spans 16 residues. The CDR3 DNA reads as TGTGCCAGCAGCGTAGATGGCAGGGTGGGGACAGATACGCAGTATTTT. Its translation: CASSVDGRVGTDTQYF.

The V gene is TRBV28, the J gene TRBJ2-1; the match to TRBD2 covers 12 bases. The germline CDR1 and CDR2 sequences are MDHEN and SYDVKM. CDR3 length equals 15 residues. Losses at the gene ends were 7 bases for V and 8 bases for J; bases not matched to a gene: 9. CDR3 amino acids: CASTTGASGRDEQFF. The CDR3 bases are TGTGCCAGCACCACTGGGGCTAGCGGGAGGGATGAGCAGTTCTTC.

The rearrangement uses TRBV30 and TRBJ2-1, with TRBD1 as a possible D gene (5 bases). The CDR3 totals 11 residues. V was clipped by 5 bases and J by 8 bases, with 10 bases between them. Germline V gene data show CDR1 as GTSNPN and CDR2 as SVGIG (reference sequence). The CDR3 DNA sequence: TGTGCCTGGGCCCAGGGTCATGAGCAGTTCTTC. Protein product: CAWAQGHEQFF.

The V and J genes are TRBV18 and TRBJ2-6, with TRBD2 matching 7 bases. CDR3 length: 19 amino acids. From germline, CDR1 is KGHSH and CDR2 LQKENI. V was clipped by 4 bases and J by 0 bases; unmatched bases: 12. CDR3 sequence: CASSRAVPGGSSGANVLTF. As DNA, the CDR3 is TGTGCCAGCTCACGAGCGGTACCTGGCGGGAGCTCTGGGGCCAACGTCCTGACTTTC. The full variable domain, rest sourced from reference TRBV18 and TRBJ2-6, is NAGVMQNPRHLVRRRGQEARLRCSPMKGHSHVYWYRQLPEEGLKFMVYLQKENIIDESGMPKERFSAEFPKEGPSILRIQQVVRGDSAAYFCASSRAVPGGSSGANVLTFGAGSRLTVL.

J is TRBJ2-3 and V is TRBV4-2; weak D call: TRBD2 (6 bases). The germline V gene encodes CDR1 LGHNA and CDR2 YNFKEQ. This CDR3 contains 14 residues. V was shortened by 8 bases and J by 2 bases, with 14 bases between the two germline ends. CDR3 residues: CASRRGENTDTQYF. The CDR3 nucleotides are TGTGCCAGCCGCCGCGGGGAAAACACAGATACGCAGTATTTT.

The chain combines TRBV28 with TRBJ2-7; D is perhaps TRBD2 (6 bases). Germline-derived CDR1 and CDR2 are MDHEN and SYDVKM. Trimming took off 6 bases at V and 0 bases at J, with 15 bases between the two ends. The CDR3 extends over 15 amino acids. CDR3: CASSLTGDSSYEQYF. The CDR3 nucleotides read TGTGCCAGCAGCCTGACGGGAGACAGCTCCTACGAGCAGTACTTC.

DNA of the CDR3: TGTGCCAGCAGTAGGCAGGGGCTCCCGTACCAAGAGACCCAGTACTTC. It encodes CASSRQGLPYQETQYF. This rearrangement joins TRBV27 to TRBJ2-5, with D possibly being TRBD1 (6 bases). V was clipped by 5 bases and J by 0 bases, with 16 bases between them. The V gene's germline CDR1 is MNHEY and CDR2 SMNVEV (reference sequence). CDR3 length equals 16 residues.

This chain joins TRBV9 and TRBJ2-7; 8 bases match TRBD2. The germline V gene has CDR1 SGDLS and CDR2 YYNGEE. The junction had 14 bases not matched to a gene; V was cut back by 3 bases and J by 3 bases. The CDR3 has 17 residues. CDR3 coding DNA: TGTGCCAGCAGCGAGAGGCCCCGGGGGGGAGGTATCTACGAGCAGTACTTC. It encodes CASSERPRGGGIYEQYF.

The chain has TRBV5-4 and TRBJ2-3, with TRBD1 matching over 10 bases. Losses at the gene ends were 4 bases for V and 5 bases for J; bases not matched to a gene: 7. The germline gives CDR1 SGHNT, CDR2 YYREEE (reference sequence). This CDR3 has 15 residues. This CDR3 reads CASSLGQGLGDTQYF. CDR3 nucleotide sequence: TGTGCCAGCAGCCTGGGACAGGGGCTGGGAGATACGCAGTATTTT.

This sequence joins TRBV5-1 and TRBJ2-1; TRBD2 matches 9 bases. Germline CDR1 reads SGHRS; CDR2 reads YFSETQ. The CDR3 covers 17 residues. V lost 4 bases and J lost 4; bases outside the gene matches: 12. The CDR3 spells CASSLAPLAGSYNEQFF. Written as DNA, the CDR3 is TGCGCCAGCAGCCTAGCCCCCCTAGCGGGGAGTTACAATGAGCAGTTCTTC.

A word on this clone: Other DNA sequences in this specimen translate into the identical CDR3. The genes are TRBV28 and TRBJ1-5; D not resolved. Deletions cut 8 bases from V and 2 bases from J, with 7 bases between. The CDR3 is 12 residues long. Germline lookup yields CDR1 MDHEN and CDR2 SYDVKM. The CDR3 loop reads CASRGGNQPQHF. The CDR3 nucleotides read TGTGCCAGCCGGGGAGGCAATCAGCCCCAGCATTTT.

The chain joins TRBV28 to TRBJ2-7; TRBD2 matches at 11 bases. The CDR3 covers 14 residues. The ends lost 3 bases at V and 6 bases at J; junction bases unmatched: 4. Germline V gene lookup returns CDR1 MDHEN and CDR2 SYDVKM. This CDR3 is CASSFTSGSPEQYF. As DNA, the CDR3 is TGTGCCAGCAGTTTCACTAGCGGGAGCCCCGAGCAGTACTTC.

The chain uses TRBV4-1 and TRBJ2-2, with D maybe TRBD1 (6 bases). Germline-derived CDR1 and CDR2 are MGHRA and YSYEKL. The CDR3 is 15 residues long. Trimming cost V 7 bases and J 0 bases, with 12 bases left between them. CDR3 DNA: TGCGCCAGCACCCCGGGACACTCGAACACCGGGGAGCTGTTTTTT. Translation gives CASTPGHSNTGELFF.

The chain employs TRBV7-8 and TRBJ2-1; TRBD1 matches 9 bases. The CDR3 totals 16 residues. The V segment lost 2 bases and the J segment 8 bases; nucleotides outside the gene matches: 10. From germline, CDR1 is SGHVS and CDR2 FQNEAQ. The CDR3 sequence is CASSLISGTGLHEQFF. CDR3 coding DNA: TGTGCCAGCAGCTTAATTTCTGGGACAGGGTTGCATGAGCAGTTCTTC.

The chain employs TRBV7-5 and TRBJ1-5. TRBV7-5 is shown as a pseudogene. This CDR3 has 17 residues. CDR3 protein: CARMRRCGIIGCQPQHF. The CDR3 nucleotides are TGTGCCAGAATGCGTCGGTGCGGGATCATAGGGTGTCAGCCCCAGCATTTT.

The chain carries TRBV4-2 and TRBJ1-4, with no clear D. V dropped 1 base and J dropped 3 bases, with 18 bases sitting between them. The CDR3 consists of 18 residues. Germline CDR1 is LGHNA and CDR2 is YNFKEQ. This CDR3 reads CASSQGMLVPGANEKLFF. The CDR3 DNA is TGTGCCAGCAGCCAAGGGATGCTCGTTCCCGGGGCTAATGAAAAACTGTTTTTT.

The CDR3 loop reads CASSERGTGGQYF. CDR3 DNA sequence: TGTGCCAGCAGTGAAAGGGGGACGGGTGGGCAGTACTTC. The chain uses TRBV6-1 and TRBJ2-7; the D gene is possibly TRBD1 (6 bases). V lost 2 bases and J 9 bases, leaving 14 bases between the germline ends. The V gene's germline CDR1 is MNHNS and CDR2 SASEGT. This CDR3 spans 13 amino acids.

The chain combines TRBV5-1 with TRBJ2-7; TRBD2 agrees at 9 bases. V shed 4 bases, J shed 2 bases, and the junction held 13 bases outside the gene matches. CDR1 and CDR2 (germline): SGHRS, YFSETQ. There are 17 residues in the CDR3. CDR3 DNA sequence: TGCGCCAGCAGCGTCGGCACGCCGGGACTAGCAGCCTACGAGCAGTACTTC. It translates to CASSVGTPGLAAYEQYF.

V usage is TRBV19 and J usage is TRBJ1-5; D gene uncertain. CDR3 length equals 16 residues. Germline values: CDR1 LNHDA, CDR2 SQIVND (reference sequence). Trimming shortened V by 3 bases and J by 3 bases, and 15 bases separated the two germline ends. The CDR3 region has the DNA TGTGCCAGTAGTATTTTTCGGCAGGAGCCCAATCAGCCCCAGCATTTT. As protein: CASSIFRQEPNQPQHF. The full variable domain, with the rest looked up from reference TRBV19 and TRBJ1-5, is DGGITQSPKYLFRKEGQNVTLSCEQNLNHDAMYWYRQDPGQGLRLIYYSQIVNDFQKGDIAEGYSVSREKKESFPLTVTSAQKNPTAFYLCASSIFRQEPNQPQHFGDGTRLSIL.